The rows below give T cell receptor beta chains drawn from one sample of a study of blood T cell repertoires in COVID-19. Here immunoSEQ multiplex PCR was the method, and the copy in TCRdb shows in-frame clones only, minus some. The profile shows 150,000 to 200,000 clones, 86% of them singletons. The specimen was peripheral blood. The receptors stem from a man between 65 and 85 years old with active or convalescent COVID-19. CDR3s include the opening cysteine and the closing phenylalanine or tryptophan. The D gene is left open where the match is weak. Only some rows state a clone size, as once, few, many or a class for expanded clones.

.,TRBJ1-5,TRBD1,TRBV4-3,CASSQAPGQGQPRPQHF,TGCGCCAGCAGCCAAGCACCGGGACAGGGCCAGCCGAGGCCCCAGCATTTT
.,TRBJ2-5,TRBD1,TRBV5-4,CASSPRTGGKGETQYF,TGTGCCAGCAGCCCTCGGACAGGGGGGAAGGGAGAGACCCAGTACTTC
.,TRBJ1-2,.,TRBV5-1,CARSSGGGRESYTF,TGCGCCCGCAGCTCCGGGGGGGGGCGTGAGAGCTACACCTTC
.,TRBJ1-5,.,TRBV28,CASTFEMGHSQPQHF,TGTGCCAGCACCTTCGAGATGGGGCATAGTCAGCCCCAGCATTTT
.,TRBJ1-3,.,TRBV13,CASSFTNYSGNTIYF,TGTGCCAGCAGCTTTACAAATTACTCTGGAAACACCATATATTTT
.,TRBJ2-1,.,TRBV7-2,CASSLEAGEQFF,TGTGCCAGCAGCTTAGAAGCGGGCGAGCAGTTCTTC
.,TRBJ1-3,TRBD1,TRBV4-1,CASSTRTGANLSGNTIYF,TGCGCCAGCAGCACCCGGACAGGGGCCAACCTCTCTGGAAACACCATATATTTT
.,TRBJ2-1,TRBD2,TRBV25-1,CASSSPGLAGKYNEQFF,TGTGCCAGCAGCAGTCCGGGACTAGCGGGCAAGTACAATGAGCAGTTCTTC
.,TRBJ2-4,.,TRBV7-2,CASSSRWTLAKNIQYF,TGTGCCAGCAGCTCCCGATGGACTTTAGCCAAAAACATTCAGTACTTC
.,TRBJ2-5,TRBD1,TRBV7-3,CASSSGTGVQETQYF,TGTGCCAGCAGCTCCGGGACAGGGGTGCAAGAGACCCAGTACTTC
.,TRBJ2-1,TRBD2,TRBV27,CASSPRTSGEFSYNEQFF,TGTGCCAGCAGTCCCCGGACTAGCGGGGAATTTTCCTACAATGAGCAGTTCTTC
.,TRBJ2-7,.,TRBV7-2,CASSLVGSKGPSYEQYF,TGTGCCAGCAGCTTAGTAGGCAGTAAGGGGCCTTCCTACGAGCAGTACTTC
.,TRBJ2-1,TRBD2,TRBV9,CASSSKREGRWNEQFF,TGTGCCAGCAGCTCCAAGCGGGAGGGCCGTTGGAATGAGCAGTTCTTC
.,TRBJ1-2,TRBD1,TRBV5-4,CASSGTGGVGYTF,TGTGCCAGCAGCGGGACAGGGGGCGTGGGCTACACCTTC
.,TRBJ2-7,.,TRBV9,CASSVSSANYEQYF,TGTGCCAGCAGCGTCTCTAGCGCAAACTACGAGCAGTACTTC
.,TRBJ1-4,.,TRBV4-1,CASSQAHTTNEKLFF,TGCGCCAGCAGCCAAGCACATACAACTAATGAAAAACTGTTTTTT
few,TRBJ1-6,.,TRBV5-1,CASSSRTASSYNSPLHF,TGCGCCAGCAGCTCTCGGACAGCGAGCTCCTATAATTCACCCCTCCACTTT
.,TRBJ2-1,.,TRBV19,CASRLTGNNEQFF,TGTGCCAGTAGGTTAACAGGGAACAATGAGCAGTTCTTC
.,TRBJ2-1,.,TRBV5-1,CASSLVVSLYNEQFF,TGCGCCAGCAGCTTGGTGGTGAGCTTATACAATGAGCAGTTCTTC
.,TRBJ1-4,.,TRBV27,CASSLRRATNEKLFF,TGTGCCAGCAGTTTAAGGAGAGCAACTAATGAAAAACTGTTTTTT
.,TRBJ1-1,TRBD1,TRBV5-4,CASSRGQGDTEAFF,TGTGCCAGCAGTCGCGGACAGGGGGACACTGAAGCTTTCTTT
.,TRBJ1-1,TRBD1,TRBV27,CASSLNRGNTEAFF,TGTGCCAGCAGTTTAAACAGGGGGAACACTGAAGCTTTCTTT
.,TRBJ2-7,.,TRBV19,CASSSRGGFGYEQYF,TGTGCCAGTAGTAGCCGCGGGGGCTTTGGGTACGAGCAGTACTTC
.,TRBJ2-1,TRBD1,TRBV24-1,CATSDLGGLRDRSINEQFF,TGTGCCACCAGTGATTTGGGGGGGCTCCGGGACAGGAGCATCAATGAGCAGTTCTTC
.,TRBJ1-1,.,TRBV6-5,CASSYGELGTEAFF,TGTGCCAGCAGTTACGGGGAGTTGGGGACTGAAGCTTTCTTT
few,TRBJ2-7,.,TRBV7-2,CASSPAAGMLGEQYF,TGTGCCAGCAGCCCCGCGGCAGGGATGCTAGGCGAGCAGTACTTC
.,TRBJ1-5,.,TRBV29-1,CSVGGGDSNQPQHF,TGCAGCGTGGGGGGTGGGGATAGCAATCAGCCCCAGCATTTT
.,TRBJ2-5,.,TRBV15,CATSPRLGYETQYF,TGTGCCACCAGCCCCCGGCTAGGATACGAGACCCAGTACTTC
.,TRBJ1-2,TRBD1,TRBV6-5,CASSPAGGHYGYTF,TGTGCCAGCAGCCCCGCAGGGGGCCACTATGGCTACACCTTC
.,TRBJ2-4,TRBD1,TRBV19,CASSRGQNLAKNIQYF,TGTGCCAGTAGTAGGGGACAGAATCTAGCCAAAAACATTCAGTACTTC
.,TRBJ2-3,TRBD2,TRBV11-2,CASSFTSGAYTDTQYF,TGTGCCAGCAGCTTCACTAGCGGAGCCTACACAGATACGCAGTATTTT
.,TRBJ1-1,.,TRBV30,CAWTRDYLNTEAFF,TGTGCCTGGACCCGTGACTACCTTAACACTGAAGCTTTCTTT
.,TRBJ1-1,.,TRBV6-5,CASSTPGVNTEAFF,TGTGCCAGCAGTACACCCGGGGTGAACACTGAAGCTTTCTTT
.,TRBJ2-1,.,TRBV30,CAWSLAAGLTRNEQFF,TGTGCCTGGAGTCTGGCAGCCGGCCTCACCAGGAATGAGCAGTTCTTC
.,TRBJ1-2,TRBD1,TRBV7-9,CASSQGDYGYTF,TGTGCCAGCAGCCAGGGGGACTATGGCTACACCTTC
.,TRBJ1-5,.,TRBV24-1,CATSDSGAGNQPQHF,TGTGCCACCAGTGATTCAGGGGCAGGGAATCAGCCCCAGCATTTT
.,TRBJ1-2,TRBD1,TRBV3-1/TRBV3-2,CASSQGGQGGGYGYTF,TGTGCCAGCAGCCAAGGGGGACAGGGTGGAGGCTATGGCTACACCTTC
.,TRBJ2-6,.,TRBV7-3,CASSPSSGANVLTF,TGTGCCAGCAGCCCCTCCTCTGGGGCCAACGTCCTGACTTTC
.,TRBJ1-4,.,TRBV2,CAREGQGSGKLFF,TGTGCCAGGGAGGGGCAGGGATCAGGAAAACTGTTTTTT
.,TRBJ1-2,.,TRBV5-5,CASSLDSYGYTF,TGTGCCAGCAGCTTGGACTCCTATGGCTACACCTTC
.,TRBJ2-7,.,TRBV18,CASSPEATTTYEQYF,TGTGCCAGCTCACCAGAGGCTACAACTACCTACGAGCAGTACTTC
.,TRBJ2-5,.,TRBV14,CASSHIRGRETQYF,TGTGCCAGCAGCCACATCCGCGGGCGGGAGACCCAGTACTTC
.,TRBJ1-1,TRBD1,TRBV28,CASSFTGAAFF,TGTGCCAGCAGCTTCACAGGGGCCGCTTTCTTT
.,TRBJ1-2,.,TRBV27,CASSFGPRGYGYTF,TGTGCCAGCAGTTTCGGCCCCAGAGGGTATGGCTACACCTTC
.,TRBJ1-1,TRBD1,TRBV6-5,CASSLGQINTEAFF,TGTGCCAGCAGTCTGGGACAGATAAACACTGAAGCTTTCTTT
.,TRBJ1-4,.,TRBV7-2,CAIAGPRQSNEKLFF,TGTGCCATTGCGGGACCTCGACAAAGTAATGAAAAACTGTTTTTT
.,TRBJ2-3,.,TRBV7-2,CASSLAGLSDTQYF,TGTGCCAGCAGCTTAGCGGGGCTCTCAGATACGCAGTATTTT
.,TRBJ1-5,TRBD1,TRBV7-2,CASSLGGQGGSRPQHF,TGTGCCAGCAGCTTAGGGGGACAGGGGGGCTCGCGGCCCCAGCATTTT
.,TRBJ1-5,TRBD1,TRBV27,CASSPRTGAENQPQHF,TGTGCCAGCAGTCCTCGGACAGGGGCTGAAAATCAGCCCCAGCATTTT
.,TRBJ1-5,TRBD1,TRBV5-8,CASSSPGQGINQPQHF,TGTGCCAGCAGCTCCCCGGGACAGGGGATAAATCAGCCCCAGCATTTT
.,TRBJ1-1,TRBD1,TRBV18,CASSPDRGWRTEAFF,TGTGCCAGCTCACCAGACAGGGGTTGGAGGACTGAAGCTTTCTTT
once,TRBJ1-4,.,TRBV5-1,CASSPGGESNEKLFF,TGCGCCAGCAGCCCCGGAGGGGAGTCTAATGAAAAACTGTTTTTT